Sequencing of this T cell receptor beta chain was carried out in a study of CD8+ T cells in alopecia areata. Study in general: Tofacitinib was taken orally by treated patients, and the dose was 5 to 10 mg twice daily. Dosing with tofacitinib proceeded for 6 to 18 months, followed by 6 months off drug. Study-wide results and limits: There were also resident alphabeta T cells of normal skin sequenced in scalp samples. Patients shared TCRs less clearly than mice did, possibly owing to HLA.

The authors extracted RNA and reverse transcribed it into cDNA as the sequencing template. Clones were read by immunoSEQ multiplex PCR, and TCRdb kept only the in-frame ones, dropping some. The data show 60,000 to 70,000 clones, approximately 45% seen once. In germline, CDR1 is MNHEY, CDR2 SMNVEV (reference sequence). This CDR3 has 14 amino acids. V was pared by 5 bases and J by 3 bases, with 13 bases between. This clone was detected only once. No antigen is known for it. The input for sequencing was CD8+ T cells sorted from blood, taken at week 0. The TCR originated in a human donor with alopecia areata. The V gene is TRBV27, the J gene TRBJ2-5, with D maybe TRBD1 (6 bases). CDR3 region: CASSPQGHEETQYF. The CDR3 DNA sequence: TGTGCCAGCAGTCCCCAGGGACACGAAGAGACCCAGTACTTC.